This TCR beta chain was profiled in a study of blood T cells in healthy people across ages. Study observations and caveats: Estimates drawn from one million T cells were deemed to understate diversity.

Worth noting for this clonotype: The antigen is undetermined.

The CDR3 contains 15 residues. V gave up 0 bases and J gave up 13 bases; unmatched junction bases: 10. Germline V lookup: CDR1 MNHEY, CDR2 SVGAGI. Then a second PCR, running roughly 7 to 11 cycles, was carried out with a sample-barcoded 5' primer and a J-beta primer mix. Each CDR3 protein gets one entry after TCRdb re-called the 5' RACE reads with MiXCR. The sample holds 1.5 million to 2 million distinct CDR3 sequences, about 39% seen once. Input material: blood. This chain uses TRBV6-5 with TRBJ2-4, with TRBD2 matching 9 bases. The clonotype was recovered from a human donor in good health. CDR3 sequence: CASSYSAGGQTQQYF. CDR3 coding DNA: TGTGCCAGCAGTTACTCCGCGGGGGGGCAGACCCAGCAGTACTTC.